This T cell receptor (beta chain) was obtained from a study of metastatic and nonmetastatic thyroid tumors. This clone was counted ten times or more. The antigen is not known. Thyroid surgery was preceded by no treatment in any patient. Points from the study as a whole: The reported finding was significantly higher TCR beta diversity in malignant thyroid tumors relative to benign nodules, in blood and tumor.

V shed 4 bases and J shed 1 base, with 9 bases lying between them. Germline CDR1 SQVTM, CDR2 ANQGSEA. This CDR3 has 13 residues. In the original processing: The study built a papillary thyroid cancer distant-metastasis classifier from CDR3 differences across clinicopathological groups. MiXCR was used by TCRdb to re-call the PCR reads. Clone size and V and J calls follow TCRdb, not the original study. The repertoire includes 25,000 to 35,000 clones, 20% of them detected once, and around two fifths sits in the top ten. The chain has TRBV29-1 and TRBJ2-3; D is unresolved. The TCR was taken from a female donor with papillary thyroid cancer or a benign thyroid nodule (not recorded which). Some clones in this sample may be carry-over from other donors' samples. The sequenced sample consisted of blood. The CDR3, as DNA: TGCAGCGTTGCAGGAAAGGGCACAGATACGCAGTATTTT. It specifies CSVAGKGTDTQYF.